Below, 27 T cell receptor beta chains from the same sample are listed, as sequenced in a study of identical twins listed by TCRdb under 2016. Library creation used 5' RACE. The sequencing machine was an Illumina HiSeq 2000. In-frame beta chains were kept once TCRdb had trimmed the public reads at Q25 with fastp and called clones with MiXCR. Each record represents a unique CDR3 protein, reported with the most common genes and DNA among its rows. This sample gives some 630,000 distinct CDR3 sequences in total; under 8.5% of them show up just once. The ten largest clones represent roughly 1.6% of the sample. The sample was also linked to a second study, of yellow fever vaccine responses in identical twins.

The specimen sequenced was PBMCs. These receptors all come from a woman younger than 35 in good health.

This clonotype has more than one count but fewer than ten. The V call is TRBV14, the J call TRBJ2-1; 9 bases are a match to TRBD2. V trimming: 4 bases; J trimming: 6 bases; junction bases outside the gene matches: 7. CDR1 is SGHDN and CDR2 is FVKESK in the germline V gene. The CDR3 loop spans 15 amino acids. For the CDR3, the DNA is TGTGCCAGCAGCCCAATAGCGGGAGCATTCAATGAGCAGTTCTTC. Residues: CASSPIAGAFNEQFF.

This clonotype came up many times. The chain links TRBV27 to TRBJ2-6; a weak D match, TRBD2 (5 bases). Germline values: CDR1 MNHEY, CDR2 SMNVEV (reference sequence). The length of the CDR3 is 15 residues. V lost 3 bases, J lost 3 bases, and 9 bases lay in between. Written as DNA, the CDR3 is TGTGCCAGCAGTTTTCGGGGTTATGGGGCCAACGTCCTGACTTTC. It yields the protein CASSFRGYGANVLTF.

This clonotype came up many times. The V call is TRBV7-9, the J call TRBJ2-1; 10 positions agree with TRBD2. The CDR3 runs to 16 residues. V dropped 1 base and J dropped 7; count of bases not matched to a gene: 7. Germline V gives CDR1 SEHNR, CDR2 FQNEAQ (reference sequence). CDR3 protein: CASSLVWLAGGNEQFF. Here the CDR3 DNA reads TGTGCCAGCAGCTTAGTCTGGTTAGCGGGAGGTAATGAGCAGTTCTTC.

The V and J genes are TRBV15 and TRBJ2-6; D gene unclear. The germline V gene has CDR1 LNHNV and CDR2 YYDKDF (reference sequence). The ends were cut back, 3 bases at V and 4 bases at J, with 10 bases in the middle. The CDR3 covers 15 residues. This CDR3 reads CATSSLQSGANVLTF. The CDR3 nucleotides are TGTGCCACCAGCAGCCTACAGTCAGGGGCCAACGTCCTGACTTTC.

This clonotype was seen many times. The chain links TRBV12-3 or TRBV12-4 to TRBJ2-1, with D unresolved. This CDR3 has 15 residues. V lost 2 bases and J lost 4, with 12 bases in between. CDR3 DNA: TGTGCCAGCAGTTTACAGGTCTCGGCATACAATGAGCAGTTCTTC. It is translated as CASSLQVSAYNEQFF.

This clonotype was counted only a few times. The gene calls are TRBV7-6 and TRBJ1-3; D ambiguous. V gave up 1 base and J gave up 5 bases, with 9 bases separating them. The germline gives CDR1 SGHVS, CDR2 FNYEAQ. The CDR3 spans 14 residues. This CDR3 reads CASSLDRGRNTIYF. The CDR3, as DNA: TGTGCCAGCAGCTTAGACAGAGGGAGAAACACCATATATTTT.

This clonotype was observed a few times. The rearrangement uses TRBV7-9 and TRBJ1-1, with TRBD1 as a possible D gene (5 bases). From germline, CDR1 is SEHNR and CDR2 FQNEAQ (reference sequence). V was clipped by 1 base and J by 6 bases, with 12 bases between them. The CDR3 is 14 amino acids. CDR3 nucleotides: TGTGCCAGCAGCTTAGAAGAGGGGTACGCTGAAGCTTTCTTT. Amino acids: CASSLEEGYAEAFF.

The chain joins TRBV25-1 to TRBJ1-1; D unclear. Trimming removed 4 bases from V and 6 bases from J, with 15 bases in between. The CDR3 extends over 14 amino acids. The germline CDR1 and CDR2 sequences are MGHDK and SYGVNS. As DNA, the CDR3 is TGTGCCAGCAGTGCCCCTGGCGGGTTGGCTGAAGCTTTCTTT. This codes for CASSAPGGLAEAFF. Full variable domain (missing parts from reference TRBV25-1 and TRBJ1-1): EADIYQTPRYLVIGTGKKITLECSQTMGHDKMYWYQQDPGMELHLIHYSYGVNSTEKGDLSSESTVSRIRTEHFPLTLESARPSHTSQYLCASSAPGGLAEAFFGQGTRLTVV.

The sample holds a few counts of this clonotype. The chain links TRBV12-3 or TRBV12-4 to TRBJ2-5; possibly TRBD2 for D (6 bases). The CDR3 spans 15 residues. The V gene lost 9 bases and the J gene lost 2 bases, with 19 bases spanning the gap. The CDR3 here is CASSGNGGLQETQYF. The CDR3, as DNA: TGTGCCAGTAGTGGGAATGGAGGGTTACAAGAGACCCAGTACTTC.

J is TRBJ1-6 and V is TRBV12-3 or TRBV12-4; TRBD1 aligns across 9 bases. V lost 8 bases to trimming and J lost 9 bases; unmatched junction nucleotides: 2. This CDR3 is 12 amino acids long. The DNA for the CDR3 is TGTGCCAGCGGGACAGGGCTTTCACCCCTCCACTTT. Residues: CASGTGLSPLHF.

This clonotype turned up a few times. This sequence joins TRBV15 and TRBJ2-5; D unresolved. This CDR3 is 13 amino acids long. Germline CDR1 and CDR2: LNHNV and YYDKDF (reference sequence). Trimming removed 0 bases from V and 7 bases from J, with 9 bases in between. In DNA, the CDR3 is TGTGCCACCAGCAGAGACACGCTGGGGACCCAGTACTTC. Translated, it gives CATSRDTLGTQYF.

The table lists this clonotype with many counts. The V call is TRBV5-1, the J call TRBJ1-3; D remains unclear. This CDR3 has 14 residues. The V end was cut by 3 bases, the J end by 2 bases, with 9 bases between. From germline, CDR1 is SGHRS and CDR2 YFSETQ. The CDR3 reads CASSSELPGNTIYF. The DNA of the CDR3 is TGCGCCAGCAGCTCGGAGCTACCTGGAAACACCATATATTTT. The full variable domain, rest sourced from reference TRBV5-1 and TRBJ1-3, is KAGVTQTPRYLIKTRGQQVTLSCSPISGHRSVSWYQQTPGQGLQFLFEYFSETQRNKGNFPGRFSGRQFSNSRSEMNVSTLELGDSALYLCASSSELPGNTIYFGEGSWLTVV.

This clonotype was detected many times. The junction does not match germline at one end; this may be a read error. The J gene is TRBJ2-1, the V gene TRBV27; D gene unclear. There are 11 residues in the CDR3. CDR1 is MNHEY, CDR2 SMNVEV, per germline (reference sequence). DNA of the CDR3: TGTGCCAGCAGGGGGTACACTGAGCAGTTCTTC. This gives the protein CASRGYTEQFF.

This clonotype has just a few counts. The V call is TRBV12-3 or TRBV12-4, the J call TRBJ2-3; TRBD1 is a possible D gene (5 bases). This CDR3 spans 14 amino acids. Trimming cost V 3 bases and J 2 bases, with 9 bases left between them. CDR3 region: CASSLRQITDTQYF. The CDR3 DNA is TGTGCCAGCAGTTTGCGACAGATCACAGATACGCAGTATTTT.

V gene TRBV10-3 combines with J gene TRBJ2-4; 9 nucleotides match TRBD1. CDR3 length equals 17 residues. Per germline, CDR1 ENHRY and CDR2 SYGVKD. V was clipped by 0 bases and J by 2 bases; unmatched bases: 5. Written as DNA, the CDR3 is TGTGCCATCAGTGAGTCGGGACAGGGTTGGACCAAAAACATTCAGTACTTC. Its protein is CAISESGQGWTKNIQYF.

This clonotype occurred a few times. CDR3 in DNA: TGTGCCAGCAGTTCGTACCATGAGCAGTTCTTC. It is translated as CASSSYHEQFF. The rearrangement joins TRBV12-3 or TRBV12-4 to TRBJ2-1; D gene unclear. V dropped 4 bases and J dropped 8 bases, with 6 bases sitting between them. The CDR3 runs 11 residues.

The chain carries TRBV12-3 or TRBV12-4 and TRBJ1-5; D is unclear. The length of the CDR3 is 15 residues. Deletions cut 5 bases from V and 0 bases from J, with 11 bases between. CDR3 protein: CASSPGKYSNQPQHF. The CDR3 DNA follows: TGTGCCAGCAGTCCTGGAAAATATAGCAATCAGCCCCAGCATTTT.

The chain employs TRBV5-1 and TRBJ2-3; a weak D match, TRBD2 (5 bases). From germline, CDR1 is SGHRS and CDR2 YFSETQ. Deletions cut 2 bases from V and 0 bases from J, with 10 bases between. The CDR3 consists of 15 residues. CDR3 DNA sequence: TGCGCCAGCAGCTTCCGGGGATCGAGCACAGATACGCAGTATTTT. It translates to CASSFRGSSTDTQYF.

As regards this clonotype: A much bigger clone sits one base away, suggesting this may be a read error. This sequence joins TRBV4-1 and TRBJ1-2; D is ambiguous. Germline V gene lookup returns CDR1 MGHRA and CDR2 YSYEKL. CDR3 length: 13 amino acids. In nucleotides, the CDR3 is TGCGCCAGCCGACGGACGGCGGATTATGGCTACGCCTTC. It codes for CASRRTADYGYAF.

Ten or more counts support this clonotype. The V and J genes are TRBV29-1 and TRBJ2-1; 8 nucleotides align to TRBD2. V trimming: 8 bases; J trimming: 0 bases; junction bases outside the gene matches: 6. Germline-derived CDR1 and CDR2 are SQVTM and ANQGSEA. The CDR3 consists of 14 residues. CDR3 amino acids: CSTGGASSYNEQFF. DNA of the CDR3: TGCAGCACGGGGGGGGCCAGCTCCTACAATGAGCAGTTCTTC.

This clonotype was counted a few times. The chain has TRBV19 and TRBJ2-2; unclear D gene. The CDR3 contains 17 residues. Trimming took off 10 bases at V and 7 bases at J, with 28 bases between the two ends. Germline loops: CDR1 LNHDA, CDR2 SQIVND (reference sequence). The CDR3 bases are TGTGCCACCCGACCCCCGGCTCCCTATCTGAGGATCGGGGAGCTGTTTTTT. Encoded protein: CATRPPAPYLRIGELFF.

Ten or more counts support this clonotype. The DNA of the CDR3 is TGCGCCAGCAGCCAAGGAGTGAACAGCCGTAACTATGGCTACACCTTC. Translation gives CASSQGVNSRNYGYTF. The chain is built from TRBV4-1 and TRBJ1-2; D unresolved. The CDR3 consists of 16 residues. Germline loops: CDR1 MGHRA, CDR2 YSYEKL. With 1 base removed from V and 1 base from J, the gap between germline ends came to 13 bases.

This clonotype appeared a few times. CDR3 sequence (DNA): TGTGCCAGCAGCTTCTTACAGGAGACAGATACGCAGTATTTT. This codes for CASSFLQETDTQYF. The J gene is TRBJ2-3, the V gene TRBV7-8; D possibly corresponds to TRBD1 (5 bases). Trimming took off 3 bases at V and 3 bases at J, with 10 bases between the two ends. Germline V gives CDR1 SGHVS, CDR2 FQNEAQ. The CDR3 contains 14 residues.

This clonotype was detected only a few times. The chain has TRBV6-1 and TRBJ2-7; 7 nucleotides match TRBD1. Germline CDR1 reads MNHNS; CDR2 reads SASEGT. The V gene end was trimmed by 5 bases and the J gene end by 1 base; junction bases not matched to a gene: 11. The CDR3 contains 16 residues. This chain's CDR3 is CASSRQGKGWSYEQYF. In DNA form, the CDR3 reads TGTGCCAGCAGTCGACAGGGAAAAGGGTGGTCCTACGAGCAGTACTTC.

The chain carries TRBV5-6 and TRBJ2-2; D may be TRBD1 or TRBD2 (5 bases each). V was trimmed by 0 bases and J by 4 bases, leaving 19 bases between them. CDR1 SGHDT and CDR2 YYEEEE come from the germline V gene. The CDR3 length is 18 residues. The CDR3 DNA reads TGTGCCAGCAGCTTGGCCGGTTTTTGGGGCAGCGGCACCGGGGAGCTGTTTTTT. Protein product: CASSLAGFWGSGTGELFF.

This clonotype was counted a few times. V usage is TRBV12-3 or TRBV12-4 and J usage is TRBJ2-3; 13 bases match TRBD2. The CDR3 consists of 17 residues. V dropped 1 base and J dropped 6; count of bases not matched to a gene: 7. The CDR3 sequence: CASSLGGLAGDADTQYF. The CDR3 DNA reads as TGTGCCAGCAGTTTAGGAGGACTAGCGGGAGACGCGGATACGCAGTATTTT.

The chain employs TRBV29-1 and TRBJ2-5; 10 bases map to TRBD2. CDR1 SQVTM and CDR2 ANQGSEA come from the germline V gene. The CDR3 is 17 amino acids. Trimming cost V 4 bases and J 0 bases; bases outside gene matches: 11. CDR3 in DNA: TGCAGCGTTGCTTTTCTAGCGGGAGCCGAATACCAAGAGACCCAGTACTTC. Amino acid sequence: CSVAFLAGAEYQETQYF.